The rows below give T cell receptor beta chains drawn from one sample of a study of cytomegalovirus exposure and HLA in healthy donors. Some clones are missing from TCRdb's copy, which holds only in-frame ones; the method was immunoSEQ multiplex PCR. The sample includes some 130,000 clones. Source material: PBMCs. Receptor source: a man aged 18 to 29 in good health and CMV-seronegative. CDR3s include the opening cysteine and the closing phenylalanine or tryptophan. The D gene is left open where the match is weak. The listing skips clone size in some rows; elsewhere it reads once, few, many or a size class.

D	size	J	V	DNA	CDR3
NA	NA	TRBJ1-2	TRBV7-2	TGTGCCAGCAGCTATTACAGGGTCTGGGACTATGGCTACACCTTC	CASSYYRVWDYGYTF
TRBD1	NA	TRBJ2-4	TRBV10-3	TGTGCCATCAGTGAACGAATAGGACAGGGTAAAAACATTCAGTACTTC	CAISERIGQGKNIQYF
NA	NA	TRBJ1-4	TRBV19	TGTGCCAGTAGTGTGACTCCAGCGGGATATGAAAAACTGTTTTTT	CASSVTPAGYEKLFF
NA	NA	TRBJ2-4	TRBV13	TGTGCCAGCAGTTCTACTTCCGGGGAAAACATTCAGTACTTC	CASSSTSGENIQYF
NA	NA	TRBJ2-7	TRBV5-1	TGCGCCAGCAGCTTGCGGGGGAGAGGGACAGTGAGGAACGAGCAGTACTTC	CASSLRGRGTVRNEQYF
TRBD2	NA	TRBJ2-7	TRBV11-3	TGTGCCAGCAGCTGGCTTGTGGCTAGCGGAGGCAGGCACGAGCAGTACTTC	CASSWLVASGGRHEQYF
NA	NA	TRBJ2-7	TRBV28	TGTGCCAGCAGTCTCCCGGGGAAGGGTACCTACGAGCAGTACTTC	CASSLPGKGTYEQYF
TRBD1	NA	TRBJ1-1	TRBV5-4	TGTGCCAGCAGTCAAACACAGGGGAGGACTGAAGCTTTCTTT	CASSQTQGRTEAFF
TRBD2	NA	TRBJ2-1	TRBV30	TGTGCCTGGAGTGGGCTAGCGGGGTGGGATGAGCAGTTCTTC	CAWSGLAGWDEQFF
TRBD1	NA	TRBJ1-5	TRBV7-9	TGTGCCAGCAGCCTGACAGGGGGCAATCAGCCCCAGCATTTT	CASSLTGGNQPQHF
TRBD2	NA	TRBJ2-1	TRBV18	TGTGCCAGCTCACCTGGGACTACCAACAATGAGCAGTTCTTC	CASSPGTTNNEQFF
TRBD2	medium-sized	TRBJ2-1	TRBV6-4	TGTGCCAGCAGTGACAAAGCGGGAGCCTACAATGAGCAGTTCTTC	CASSDKAGAYNEQFF
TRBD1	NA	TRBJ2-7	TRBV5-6	TGTGCCAGCAGCTTCGGGACAGGGCTGGGCGAGCAGTACTTC	CASSFGTGLGEQYF
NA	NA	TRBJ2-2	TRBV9	TGTGCCAGCAGCGCAAGAGGACAGTCCCGGGGGGAGCTGTTTTTT	CASSARGQSRGELFF
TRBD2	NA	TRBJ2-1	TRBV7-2	TGTGCCAGCAGCTTAACTAGCGGGACCTACAATGAGCAGTTCTTC	CASSLTSGTYNEQFF
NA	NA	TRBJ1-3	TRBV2	TGTGCCAGCAGTGCCGGGGTCGTCAGCACCATATATTTT	CASSAGVVSTIYF
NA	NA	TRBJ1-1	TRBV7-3	TGTGCCAGCAGATCACAGGGCACCCTTTCTGAAGCTTTCTTT	CASRSQGTLSEAFF
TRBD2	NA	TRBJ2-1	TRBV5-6	TGTGCCAGCAGCCCGCCGCCGGGACTAGCGCTCAATGAGCAGTTCTTC	CASSPPPGLALNEQFF
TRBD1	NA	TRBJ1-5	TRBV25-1	TGTGCCAGCAGCCGGGACAGTCTCAATCAGCCCCAGCATTTT	CASSRDSLNQPQHF
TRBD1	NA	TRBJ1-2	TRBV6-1	TGTGCCAGCAGTGAGGGGACAGGACCGGCCTATGGCTACACCTTC	CASSEGTGPAYGYTF
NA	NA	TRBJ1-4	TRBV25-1	TGTGCCAGCAGTGAATATGGGGGGGGTGAAAAACTGTTTTTT	CASSEYGGGEKLFF
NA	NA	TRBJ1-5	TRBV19	TGTGCCAGTAGTATCCTAGCCCCATTTAACCAGCCCCAGCATTTT	CASSILAPFNQPQHF
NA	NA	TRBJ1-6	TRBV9	TGTGCCAGCAGCGCCCTGTATGGACATGTGGATTCACCCCTCCACTTT	CASSALYGHVDSPLHF
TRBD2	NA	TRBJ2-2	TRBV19	TGTGCCAGTAGTTCAAGCGGGGGCACCGGGGAGCTGTTTTTT	CASSSSGGTGELFF
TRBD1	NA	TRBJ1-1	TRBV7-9	TGTGCCAGCAGCTTATTGAGTGGGACAGGTTTGAACACTGAAGCTTTCTTT	CASSLLSGTGLNTEAFF
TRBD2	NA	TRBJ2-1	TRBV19	TGTGCCAGTAGTGATCTTTTTAAACTAGCGGGACTCAGCAATGAGCAGTTCTTC	CASSDLFKLAGLSNEQFF
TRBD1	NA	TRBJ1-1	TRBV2	TGTGCCAGCAGTGAAGTGAGGGGGCACACTGAAGCTTTCTTT	CASSEVRGHTEAFF
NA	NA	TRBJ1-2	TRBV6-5	TGTGCCAGCACCCTCGGGGGGCAGGGAAACTATGGCTACACCTTC	CASTLGGQGNYGYTF
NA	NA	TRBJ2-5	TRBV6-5	TGTGCCAGCAGTTACTCGCAGGGCCAAGAGACCCAGTACTTC	CASSYSQGQETQYF
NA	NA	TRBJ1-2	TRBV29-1	TGCAGCGTTGATCGTCTAGAGGGCTACACCTTC	CSVDRLEGYTF
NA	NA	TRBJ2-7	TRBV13	TGTGCCAGCAGCTTAGGCCAGTTGATCTACGAGCAGTACTTC	CASSLGQLIYEQYF
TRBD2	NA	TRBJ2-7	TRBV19	TGTGCCAGTAGTATACTAGCGGGGGGGCCCAACGAGCAGTACTTC	CASSILAGGPNEQYF
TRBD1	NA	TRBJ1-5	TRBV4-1	TGCGCCAGCAGCCAAGCGGGACAGAGTATTAATCAGCCCCAGCATTTT	CASSQAGQSINQPQHF
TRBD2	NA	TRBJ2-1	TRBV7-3	TGTGCCAGCAGCCGAAACCCCCCTAGCGGGGGGGACAATGAGCAGTTCTTC	CASSRNPPSGGDNEQFF
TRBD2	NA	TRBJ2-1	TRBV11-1	TGTGCCAGCAGCCTGGGGCTAGCGGGGGGAGGGAATGAGCAGTTCTTC	CASSLGLAGGGNEQFF
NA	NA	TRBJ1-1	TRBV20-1	TGCAGTGCTAGAGTGACAGGCGGAGCTTTCTTT	CSARVTGGAFF
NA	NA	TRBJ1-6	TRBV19	TGTGCCAGTAGTGCCAGACAGGATCATTCACCCCTCCACTTT	CASSARQDHSPLHF
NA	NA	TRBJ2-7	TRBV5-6	TGTGCCAGCAGCTCAACCGGGATTAGCTCCTACGAGCAGTACTTC	CASSSTGISSYEQYF
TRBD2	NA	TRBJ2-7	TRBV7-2	TGTGCCAGCAGCCCGACTAGCGGTTACGAGCAGTACTTC	CASSPTSGYEQYF
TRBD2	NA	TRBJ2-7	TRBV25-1	TGTGCCAGCAGTCAGGGACTAGCTGCCGTGGGAGAGCAGTACTTC	CASSQGLAAVGEQYF
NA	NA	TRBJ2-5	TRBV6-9	TGTGCCAGCACGGTAGTATCTGCGGCCAGGGGAGAGACCCAGTACTTC	CASTVVSAARGETQYF
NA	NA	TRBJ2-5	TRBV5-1	TGCGCCAGCAGCTTGCACGGGGCGGGGGAGACCCAGTACTTC	CASSLHGAGETQYF
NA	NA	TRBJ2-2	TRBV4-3	TGCGCCAGCAGCCAAGATCACCTCGCGGGGGCCAACACCGGGGAGCTGTTTTTT	CASSQDHLAGANTGELFF
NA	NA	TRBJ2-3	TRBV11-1	TGTGCCAGCAGCTCCACAGGTAGGAGCACAGATACGCAGTATTTT	CASSSTGRSTDTQYF
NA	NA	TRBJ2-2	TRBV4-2	TGTGCCAGCAGCCCCGGCGGGGAGCTGTTTTTT	CASSPGGELFF
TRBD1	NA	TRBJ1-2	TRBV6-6	TGTGCCAGCAGCTCGTATCTTGAACAGGGGGATGGCTACACCTTC	CASSSYLEQGDGYTF